This TCR beta chain originates from a study of blood T cell repertoires in COVID-19. Turning to the study itself: Acute-phase and convalescent COVID-19 samples originated in the United States, Italy and Spain. T cells, B-cell-depleted T cells, or PBMCs supplied cDNA or gDNA.

Germline V gene data show CDR1 as SGHNT and CDR2 as YYREEE (reference sequence). This CDR3 is built from 13 residues. V was trimmed by 4 bases and J by 5 bases, leaving 10 bases between them. How the authors handled the data: Reference gene primers were amplified, and this amplification served to estimate nucleated cell counts. Measured with immunoSEQ multiplex PCR; TCRdb has only the in-frame clones, and not every one. That table furnishes V, J and clone size, whereas the DNA furnished D and trimming. The table has 84,000 or so clones, about 82% seen once; the top ten hold about 16%. The V and J genes are TRBV5-4 and TRBJ2-1; a possible D gene is TRBD2 (5 bases). The sequenced sample was peripheral blood. The source is a woman older than 75 with acute or convalescent COVID-19. CDR3 amino acids: CASSQDWDNEQFF. The CDR3, as DNA: TGTGCCAGCAGCCAGGACTGGGACAATGAGCAGTTCTTC.